These T cell receptor beta chains were read from a single sample in a study of T cell repertoires in cytomegalovirus infection. TCRdb reanalysed the reads using MiXCR and keeps one entry per CDR3 protein. The sample consists of almost 550,000 distinct CDR3 sequences, approximately 16% of them appearing once. Material: CD8+ T cells from PBMCs. All receptors derive from a human donor in good health (CMV status not recorded). Some clones in this sample may be carry-over from other donors' samples. CDR3s include the opening cysteine and the closing phenylalanine or tryptophan. D genes are given only for firm matches. Rows may omit the clone size; those that give it use once, few, many or a size class.

>TRBJ2-1|few|TRBV29-1|17|TRBD1
CSVEAPWWTGDYNEQFF
TGCAGCGTTGAAGCCCCTTGGTGGACAGGGGATTACAATGAGCAGTTCTTC
>TRBJ1-1|many|TRBV4-1|16|NA
CASSQDMRPMNTEAFF
TGCGCCAGCAGCCAAGATATGAGGCCCATGAACACTGAAGCTTTCTTT
>TRBJ2-7|many|TRBV14|17|NA
CASSQERTYHGPDEQYF
TGTGCCAGCAGCCAAGAGCGGACCTACCACGGTCCGGACGAGCAGTACTTC
>TRBJ2-1|NA|TRBV5-1|15|NA
CASSLGRDPGHEQFF
TGCGCCAGCAGCTTGGGTCGGGACCCCGGCCATGAGCAGTTCTTC
>TRBJ1-2|NA|TRBV10-3|16|NA
CAISSRGTEVDYGYTF
TGTGCCATCAGTTCACGTGGGACGGAAGTCGACTATGGCTACACCTTC
>TRBJ2-1|NA|TRBV7-3|15|NA
CASSSGTVLDNEQFF
TGTGCCAGCAGCTCCGGGACTGTCTTAGACAATGAGCAGTTCTTC
>TRBJ2-2|NA|TRBV15|14|NA
CATSRAENTGELFF
TGTGCCACCAGCAGAGCCGAAAACACCGGGGAGCTGTTTTTT
>TRBJ1-5|NA|TRBV4-1|13|NA
CASSQRGSQPQHF
TGCGCCAGCAGCCAGCGGGGCAGTCAGCCCCAGCATTTT
>TRBJ2-1|NA|TRBV30|11|NA
CAWSAPPEQFF
TGTGCCTGGAGTGCCCCTCCGGAGCAGTTCTTC
>TRBJ2-7|NA|TRBV6-1|10|TRBD1
CATRQGEQYF
TGTGCCACAAGACAGGGCGAGCAGTACTTC
>TRBJ2-7|NA|TRBV29-1|14|NA
CSVEDPREEGEQYF
TGCAGCGTTGAAGATCCGCGCGAGGAGGGGGAGCAGTACTTC
>TRBJ2-3|NA|TRBV28|15|NA
CASSPLRESTDTQYF
TGTGCCAGCAGTCCCCTCCGGGAGAGCACAGATACGCAGTATTTT
>TRBJ2-7|many|TRBV7-9|16|NA
CASSLRAGESSYEQYF
TGTGCCAGCAGCTTAAGGGCAGGGGAGAGCTCCTACGAGCAGTACTTC
>TRBJ2-1|many|TRBV6-1|17|TRBD2
CASSPPGDYTGIDEQFF
TGTGCCAGCAGTCCTCCGGGGGACTACACGGGTATTGATGAGCAGTTCTTC
>TRBJ2-7|many|TRBV7-9|13|NA
CATRGSRTYEQYF
TGTGCCACTAGGGGTTCACGTACCTACGAGCAGTACTTC
>TRBJ2-3|NA|TRBV25-1|15|TRBD2
CASSGLAGWADTQYF
TGTGCCAGCAGTGGTTTAGCGGGGTGGGCAGATACGCAGTATTTT
>TRBJ2-5|many|TRBV15|18|NA
CATSRDQVGGQYQETQYF
TGTGCCACCAGCAGAGATCAGGTGGGCGGCCAGTACCAAGAGACCCAGTACTTC
>TRBJ2-5|few|TRBV6-2/TRBV6-3|17|TRBD2
CASSYLGGGADQETQYF
TGTGCCAGCAGTTATTTGGGCGGGGGGGCCGACCAAGAGACCCAGTACTTC
>TRBJ1-2|few|TRBV19|14|NA
CASMSPGANYGYTF
TGTGCCAGTATGTCTCCGGGAGCTAACTATGGCTACACCTTC
>TRBJ1-2|many|TRBV29-1|13|TRBD1
CSVGTGDGYGYTF
TGCAGCGTTGGGACAGGGGATGGCTATGGCTACACCTTC